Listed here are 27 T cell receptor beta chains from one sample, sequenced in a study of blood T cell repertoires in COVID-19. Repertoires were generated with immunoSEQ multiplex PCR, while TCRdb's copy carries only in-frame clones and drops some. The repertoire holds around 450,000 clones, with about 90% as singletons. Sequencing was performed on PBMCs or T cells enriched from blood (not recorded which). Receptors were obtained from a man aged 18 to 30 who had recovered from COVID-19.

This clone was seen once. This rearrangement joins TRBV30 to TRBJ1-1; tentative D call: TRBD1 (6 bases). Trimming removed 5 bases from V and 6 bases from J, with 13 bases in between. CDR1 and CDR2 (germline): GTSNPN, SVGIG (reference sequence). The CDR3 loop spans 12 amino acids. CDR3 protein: CAWERGGAEAFF. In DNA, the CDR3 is TGTGCCTGGGAAAGGGGGGGAGCTGAAGCTTTCTTT.

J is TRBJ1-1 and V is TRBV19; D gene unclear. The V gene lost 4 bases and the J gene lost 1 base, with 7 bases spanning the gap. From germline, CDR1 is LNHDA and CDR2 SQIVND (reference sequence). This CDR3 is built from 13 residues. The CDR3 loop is CASSKTANTEAFF. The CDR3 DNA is TGTGCCAGTAGTAAAACAGCGAACACTGAAGCTTTCTTT. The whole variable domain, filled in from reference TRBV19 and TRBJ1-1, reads DGGITQSPKYLFRKEGQNVTLSCEQNLNHDAMYWYRQDPGQGLRLIYYSQIVNDFQKGDIAEGYSVSREKKESFPLTVTSAQKNPTAFYLCASSKTANTEAFFGQGTRLTVV.

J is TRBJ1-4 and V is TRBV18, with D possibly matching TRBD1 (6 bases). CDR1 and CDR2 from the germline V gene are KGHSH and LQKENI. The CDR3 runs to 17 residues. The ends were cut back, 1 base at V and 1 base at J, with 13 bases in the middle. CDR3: CASSPLAGAVTNEKLFF. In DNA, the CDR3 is TGTGCCAGCTCACCACTTGCAGGGGCAGTAACTAATGAAAAACTGTTTTTT. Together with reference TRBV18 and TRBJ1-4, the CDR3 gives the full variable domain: NAGVMQNPRHLVRRRGQEARLRCSPMKGHSHVYWYRQLPEEGLKFMVYLQKENIIDESGMPKERFSAEFPKEGPSILRIQQVVRGDSAAYFCASSPLAGAVTNEKLFFGSGTQLSVL.

CDR3 sequence: CASSLNRNTEAFF. The CDR3 DNA reads TGTGCCAGCAGTTTAAATAGGAACACTGAAGCTTTCTTT. The chain combines TRBV12-3 or TRBV12-4 with TRBJ1-1; no firm D call. V gave up 2 bases and J gave up 1 base, with 5 bases separating them. The CDR3 runs 13 residues.

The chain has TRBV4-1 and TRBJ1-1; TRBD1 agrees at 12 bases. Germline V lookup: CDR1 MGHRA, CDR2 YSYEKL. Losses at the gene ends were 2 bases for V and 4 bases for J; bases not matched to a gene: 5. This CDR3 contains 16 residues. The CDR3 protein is CASSQRGTGGVTEAFF. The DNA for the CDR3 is TGCGCCAGCAGCCAAAGGGGGACAGGGGGCGTCACTGAAGCTTTCTTT.

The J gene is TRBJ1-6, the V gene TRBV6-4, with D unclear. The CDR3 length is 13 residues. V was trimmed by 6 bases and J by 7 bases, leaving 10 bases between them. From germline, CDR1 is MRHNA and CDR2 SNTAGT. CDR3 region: CASSRQSNSPLHF. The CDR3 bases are TGTGCCAGCAGCAGACAAAGCAATTCACCCCTCCACTTT.

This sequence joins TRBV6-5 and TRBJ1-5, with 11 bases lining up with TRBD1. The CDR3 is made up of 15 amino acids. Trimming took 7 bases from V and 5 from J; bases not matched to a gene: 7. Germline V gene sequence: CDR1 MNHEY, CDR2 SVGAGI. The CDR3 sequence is CASNGQGALDQPQHF. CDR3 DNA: TGTGCCAGCAACGGACAGGGGGCTCTGGATCAGCCCCAGCATTTT.

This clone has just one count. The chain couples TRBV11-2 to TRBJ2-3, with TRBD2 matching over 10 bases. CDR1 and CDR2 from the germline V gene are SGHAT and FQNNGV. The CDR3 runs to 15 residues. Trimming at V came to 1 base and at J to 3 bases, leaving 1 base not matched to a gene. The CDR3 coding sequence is TGTGCCAGCAGCTTAGGAGCGGGAGGGACAGATACGCAGTATTTT. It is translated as CASSLGAGGTDTQYF.

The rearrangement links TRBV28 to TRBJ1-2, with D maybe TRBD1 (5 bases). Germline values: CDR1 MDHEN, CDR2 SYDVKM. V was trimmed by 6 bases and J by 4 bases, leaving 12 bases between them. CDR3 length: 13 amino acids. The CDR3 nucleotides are TGTGCCAGCAGACTATCGGGGGTCTATGGCTACACCTTC. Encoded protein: CASRLSGVYGYTF.

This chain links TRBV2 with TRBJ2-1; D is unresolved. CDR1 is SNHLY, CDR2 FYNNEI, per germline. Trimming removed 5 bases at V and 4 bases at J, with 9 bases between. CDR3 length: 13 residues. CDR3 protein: CASSSEAYNEQFF. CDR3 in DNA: TGTGCCAGCAGTTCCGAAGCGTACAATGAGCAGTTCTTC.

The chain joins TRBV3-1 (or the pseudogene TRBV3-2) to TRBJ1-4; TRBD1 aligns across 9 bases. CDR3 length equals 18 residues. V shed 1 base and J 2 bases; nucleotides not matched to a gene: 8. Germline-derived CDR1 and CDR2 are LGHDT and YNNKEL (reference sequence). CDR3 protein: CASSQGGQGSHTNEKLFF. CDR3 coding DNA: TGTGCCAGCAGCCAAGGGGGACAGGGCTCTCATACTAATGAAAAACTGTTTTTT.

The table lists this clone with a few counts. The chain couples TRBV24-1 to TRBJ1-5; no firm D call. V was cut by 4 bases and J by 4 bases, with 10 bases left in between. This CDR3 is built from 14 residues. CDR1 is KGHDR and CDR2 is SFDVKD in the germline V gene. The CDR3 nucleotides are TGTGCCACCAGTGAAAGGACGGGAAATCAGCCCCAGCATTTT. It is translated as CATSERTGNQPQHF.

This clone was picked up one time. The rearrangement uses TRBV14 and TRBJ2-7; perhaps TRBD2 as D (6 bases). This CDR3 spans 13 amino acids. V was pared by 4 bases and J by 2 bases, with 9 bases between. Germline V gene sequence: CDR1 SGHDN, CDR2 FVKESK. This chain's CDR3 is CASSRGVAYEQYF. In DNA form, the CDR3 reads TGTGCCAGCAGCCGGGGGGTTGCCTACGAGCAGTACTTC.

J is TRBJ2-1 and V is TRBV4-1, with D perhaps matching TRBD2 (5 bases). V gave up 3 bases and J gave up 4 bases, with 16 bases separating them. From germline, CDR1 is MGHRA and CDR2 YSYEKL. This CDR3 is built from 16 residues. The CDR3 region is CASSQEDYPSYNEQFF. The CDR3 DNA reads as TGCGCCAGCAGCCAGGAAGACTACCCCTCGTACAATGAGCAGTTCTTC.

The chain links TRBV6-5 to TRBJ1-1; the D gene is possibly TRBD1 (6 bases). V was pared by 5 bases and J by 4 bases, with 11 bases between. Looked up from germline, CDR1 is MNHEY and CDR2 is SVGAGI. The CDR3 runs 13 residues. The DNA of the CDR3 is TGTGCCAGCAGTAGGGGGTCGAGCACTGAAGCTTTCTTT. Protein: CASSRGSSTEAFF.

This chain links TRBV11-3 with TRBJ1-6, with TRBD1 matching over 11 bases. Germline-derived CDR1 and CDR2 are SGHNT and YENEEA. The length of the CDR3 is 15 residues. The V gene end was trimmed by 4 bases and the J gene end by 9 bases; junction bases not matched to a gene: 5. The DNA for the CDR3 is TGTGCCAGCAGCTCGGCGGGACAGGGGGTTTCACCCCTCCACTTT. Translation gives CASSSAGQGVSPLHF.

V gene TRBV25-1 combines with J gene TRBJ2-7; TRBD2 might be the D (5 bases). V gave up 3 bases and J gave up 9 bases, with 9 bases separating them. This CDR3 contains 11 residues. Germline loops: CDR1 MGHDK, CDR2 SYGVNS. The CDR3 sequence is CASSDGVAQYF. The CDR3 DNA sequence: TGTGCCAGCAGTGACGGGGTTGCGCAGTACTTC.

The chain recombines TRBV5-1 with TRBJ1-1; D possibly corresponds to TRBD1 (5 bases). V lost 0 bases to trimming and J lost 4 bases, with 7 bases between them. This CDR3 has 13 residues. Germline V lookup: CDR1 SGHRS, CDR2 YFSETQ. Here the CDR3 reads CASSLDGGTEAFF. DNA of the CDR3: TGCGCCAGCAGCTTGGACGGGGGCACTGAAGCTTTCTTT. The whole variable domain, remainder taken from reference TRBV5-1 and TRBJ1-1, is KAGVTQTPRYLIKTRGQQVTLSCSPISGHRSVSWYQQTPGQGLQFLFEYFSETQRNKGNFPGRFSGRQFSNSRSEMNVSTLELGDSALYLCASSLDGGTEAFFGQGTRLTVV.

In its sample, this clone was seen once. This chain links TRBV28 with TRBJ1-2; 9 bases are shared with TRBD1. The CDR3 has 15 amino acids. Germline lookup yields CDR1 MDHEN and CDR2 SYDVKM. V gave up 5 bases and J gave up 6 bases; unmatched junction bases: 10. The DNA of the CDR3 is TGTGCCAGCAGTGCATCCTCGACAGGGGGAAATGGCTACACCTTC. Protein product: CASSASSTGGNGYTF.

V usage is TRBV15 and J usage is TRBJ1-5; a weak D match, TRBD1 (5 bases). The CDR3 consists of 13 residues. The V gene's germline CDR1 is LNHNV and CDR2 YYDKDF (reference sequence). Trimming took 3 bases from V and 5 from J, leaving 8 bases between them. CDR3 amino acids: CATSSGGDQPQHF. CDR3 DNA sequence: TGTGCCACCAGCAGCGGGGGTGATCAGCCCCAGCATTTT. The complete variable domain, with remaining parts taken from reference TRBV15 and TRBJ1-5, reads DAMVIQNPRYQVTQFGKPVTLSCSQTLNHNVMYWYQQKSSQAPKLLFHYYDKDFNNEADTPDNFQSRRPNTSFCFLDIRSPGLGDTAMYLCATSSGGDQPQHFGDGTRLSIL.

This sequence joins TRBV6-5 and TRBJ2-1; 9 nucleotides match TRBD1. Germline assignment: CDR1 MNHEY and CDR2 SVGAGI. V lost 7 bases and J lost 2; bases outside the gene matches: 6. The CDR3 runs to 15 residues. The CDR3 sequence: CASKHGTGTYNEQFF. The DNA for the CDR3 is TGTGCCAGCAAACACGGGACAGGGACCTACAATGAGCAGTTCTTC.

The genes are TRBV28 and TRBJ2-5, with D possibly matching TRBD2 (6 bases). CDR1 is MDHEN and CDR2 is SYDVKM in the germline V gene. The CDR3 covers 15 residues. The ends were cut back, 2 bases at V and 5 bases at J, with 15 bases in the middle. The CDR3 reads CASSLSVGGRETQYF. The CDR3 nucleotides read TGTGCCAGCAGTTTAAGCGTCGGAGGGCGCGAGACCCAGTACTTC.

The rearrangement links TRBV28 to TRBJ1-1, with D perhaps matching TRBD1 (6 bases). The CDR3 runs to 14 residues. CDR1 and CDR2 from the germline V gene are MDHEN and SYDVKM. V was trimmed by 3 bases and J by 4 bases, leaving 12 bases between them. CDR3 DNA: TGTGCCAGCAGTTTGGTTAGGGGGACCACTGAAGCTTTCTTT. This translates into CASSLVRGTTEAFF.

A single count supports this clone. Here the CDR3 reads CASSPGATYGYTF. In nucleotides, the CDR3 is TGTGCCAGCTCACCGGGCGCCACCTATGGCTACACCTTC. This chain joins TRBV18 and TRBJ1-2, with D unresolved. The germline V gene has CDR1 KGHSH and CDR2 LQKENI. The CDR3 consists of 13 residues. The V end lost 3 bases, the J end lost 4 bases, and 9 bases lay between the germline ends. The full variable domain, with the rest looked up from reference TRBV18 and TRBJ1-2, is NAGVMQNPRHLVRRRGQEARLRCSPMKGHSHVYWYRQLPEEGLKFMVYLQKENIIDESGMPKERFSAEFPKEGPSILRIQQVVRGDSAAYFCASSPGATYGYTFGSGTRLTVV.

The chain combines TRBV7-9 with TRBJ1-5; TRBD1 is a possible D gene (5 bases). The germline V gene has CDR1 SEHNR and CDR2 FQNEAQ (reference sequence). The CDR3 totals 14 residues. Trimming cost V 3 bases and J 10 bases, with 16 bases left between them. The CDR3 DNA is TGTGCCAGCAGCTTGGGCCAGGGCTATGACCCCCAGCATTTT. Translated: CASSLGQGYDPQHF. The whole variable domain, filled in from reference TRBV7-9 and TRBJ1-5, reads DTGVSQNPRHKITKRGQNVTFRCDPISEHNRLYWYRQTLGQGPEFLTYFQNEAQLEKSRLLSDRFSAERPKGSFSTLEIQRTEQGDSAMYLCASSLGQGYDPQHFGDGTRLSIL.

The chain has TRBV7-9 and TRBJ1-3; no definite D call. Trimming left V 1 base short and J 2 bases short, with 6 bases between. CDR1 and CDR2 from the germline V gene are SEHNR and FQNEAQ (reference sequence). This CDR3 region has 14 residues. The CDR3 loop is CASSLVSAGNTIYF. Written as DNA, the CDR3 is TGTGCCAGCAGCTTAGTTTCTGCTGGAAACACCATATATTTT.

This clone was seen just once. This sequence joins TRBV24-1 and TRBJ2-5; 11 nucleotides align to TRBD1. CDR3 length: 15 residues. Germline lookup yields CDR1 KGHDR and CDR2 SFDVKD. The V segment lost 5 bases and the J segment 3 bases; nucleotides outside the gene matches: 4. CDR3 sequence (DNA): TGTGCCACCAGTGTCGGGACAGGGGGGAAAGAGACCCAGTACTTC. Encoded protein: CATSVGTGGKETQYF.